The following is a T cell receptor (beta chain) sequence with its context. Antigen unknown. The source of the sample is a study of shared clonotypes between healthy human individuals. At the level of the study: Donors had three CD4 naive, three CD4 memory, two CD8 naive and one CD8 memory plate apiece. Findings and caveats of the study: Relative to clonotypes present in all four donors, those not shared had lower generation probabilities.

Replicate PCRs for sorted subsets used 200 ng DNA; this equaled tens of thousands of T cell genomes. Here immunoSEQ multiplex PCR was the method, and the copy in TCRdb shows in-frame clones only, minus some. The data contain 1,500,000 or so clones, approximately 98.5% of them seen just once; the ten biggest clones take up under 0.45%. The junction had 6 bases not matched to a gene; V was cut back by 2 bases and J by 1 base. Germline V CDR1 and CDR2: MNHNY, SVGAGI (reference sequence). The length of the CDR3 is 16 residues. Researchers partitioned CD4+ cells into CD45RA+ naive and CD45RA-negative memory subsets.

The sequence derives from a man aged 25-40 years in good health. The rearrangement links TRBV6-6 to TRBJ2-7; 9 bases are a match to TRBD1. The sample taken for sequencing was naive CD4+ T cells sorted from blood. Subset denoted: CD45RA+ positively selected. CDR3 sequence (DNA): TGTGCCAGCAGTTACACGGACAGGGGTTTATCCTACGAGCAGTACTTC. Translating gives CASSYTDRGLSYEQYF.